Listed here is a single T cell receptor beta chain. V was shortened by 1 base and J by 5 bases, with 11 bases between the two germline ends. The CDR3 covers 15 residues. CDR1 is SGHVS and CDR2 is FNYEAQ in the germline V gene. This record belongs to a study of blood T cell repertoires in COVID-19. Study background: The United States, Italy and Spain supplied acute and convalescent COVID-19 samples. T cells, B-cell-depleted T cells, or PBMCs supplied cDNA or gDNA.

Authors' methods: Estimates of nucleated cell counts were drawn from the amplification of reference gene primers. The table came from immunoSEQ multiplex PCR; TCRdb's copy has only in-frame clones and leaves some out. The V and J calls and clone size were taken over from that table, and D and trimming were inferred from the DNA. The sample consists of about 180,000 clones, approximately 90% of them appearing once. The receptor was derived from a woman aged 30 to 39 with acute or convalescent COVID-19. Sequenced input: peripheral blood. The chain employs TRBV7-6 and TRBJ2-2; D might be TRBD1 (5 bases). The CDR3 spells CASSLGQGWTGELFF. The CDR3 DNA sequence: TGTGCCAGCAGCTTAGGGCAGGGATGGACCGGGGAGCTGTTTTTT.